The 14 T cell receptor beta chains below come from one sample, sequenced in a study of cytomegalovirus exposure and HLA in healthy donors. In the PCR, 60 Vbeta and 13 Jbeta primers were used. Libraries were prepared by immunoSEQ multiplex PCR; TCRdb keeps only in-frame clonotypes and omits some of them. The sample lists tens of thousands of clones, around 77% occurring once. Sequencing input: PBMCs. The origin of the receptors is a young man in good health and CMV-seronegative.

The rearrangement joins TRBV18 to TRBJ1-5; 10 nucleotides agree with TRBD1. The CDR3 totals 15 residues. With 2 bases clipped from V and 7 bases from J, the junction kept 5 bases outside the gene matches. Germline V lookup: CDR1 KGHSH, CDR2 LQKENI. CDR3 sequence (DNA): TGTGCCAGCTCACCAGCGACAGGGGGCGACCAGCCCCAGCATTTT. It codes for CASSPATGGDQPQHF.

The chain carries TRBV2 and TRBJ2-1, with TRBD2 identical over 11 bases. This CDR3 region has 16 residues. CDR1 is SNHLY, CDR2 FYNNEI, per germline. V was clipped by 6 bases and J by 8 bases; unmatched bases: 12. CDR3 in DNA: TGTGCCAGCAGGGATTCGACTAGCGGGATAGTATATGAGCAGTTCTTC. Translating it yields CASRDSTSGIVYEQFF.

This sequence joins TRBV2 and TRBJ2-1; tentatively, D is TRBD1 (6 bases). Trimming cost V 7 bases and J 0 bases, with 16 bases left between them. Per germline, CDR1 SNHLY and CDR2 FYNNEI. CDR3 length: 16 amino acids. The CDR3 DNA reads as TGTGCCAGCATCTACAGGGTATCGGGCTCCTACAATGAGCAGTTCTTC. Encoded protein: CASIYRVSGSYNEQFF.

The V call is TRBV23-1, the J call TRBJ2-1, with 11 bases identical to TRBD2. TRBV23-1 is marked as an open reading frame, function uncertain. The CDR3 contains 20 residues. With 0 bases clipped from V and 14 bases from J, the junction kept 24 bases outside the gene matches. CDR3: CASSQSPPPQGPTSGTLEFF. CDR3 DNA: TGCGCCAGCAGTCAATCGCCCCCCCCACAGGGACCGACTAGCGGGACCCTAGAGTTCTTC.

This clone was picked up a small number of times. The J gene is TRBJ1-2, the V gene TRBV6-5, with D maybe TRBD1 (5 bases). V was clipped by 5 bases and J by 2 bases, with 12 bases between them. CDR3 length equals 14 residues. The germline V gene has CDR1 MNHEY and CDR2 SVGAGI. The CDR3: CASSPLGANYGYTF. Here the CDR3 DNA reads TGTGCCAGCAGTCCTCTTGGGGCCAACTATGGCTACACCTTC.

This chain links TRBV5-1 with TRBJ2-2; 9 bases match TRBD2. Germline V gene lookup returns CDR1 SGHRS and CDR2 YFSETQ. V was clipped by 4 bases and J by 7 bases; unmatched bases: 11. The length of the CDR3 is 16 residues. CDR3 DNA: TGCGCCAGCAGCGGGTCTGCGGGAGGGCAGAGCGGGGAGCTGTTTTTT. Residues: CASSGSAGGQSGELFF. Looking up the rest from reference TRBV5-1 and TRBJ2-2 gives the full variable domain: KAGVTQTPRYLIKTRGQQVTLSCSPISGHRSVSWYQQTPGQGLQFLFEYFSETQRNKGNFPGRFSGRQFSNSRSEMNVSTLELGDSALYLCASSGSAGGQSGELFFGEGSRLTVL.

Written as DNA, the CDR3 is TGTGCCAGTACCAAGGACAGCTCTACCTACGAGCAGTACTTC. This encodes CASTKDSSTYEQYF. The chain carries TRBV5-4 and TRBJ2-7; TRBD1 might be the D (6 bases). V was cut by 8 bases and J by 2 bases, with 17 bases left in between. CDR1 SGHNT and CDR2 YYREEE come from the germline V gene (reference sequence). The CDR3 consists of 14 residues.

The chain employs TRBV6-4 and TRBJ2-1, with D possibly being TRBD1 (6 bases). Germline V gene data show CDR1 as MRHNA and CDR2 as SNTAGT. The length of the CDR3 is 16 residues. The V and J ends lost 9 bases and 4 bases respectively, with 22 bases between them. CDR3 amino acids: CASPEGVPLEYNEQFF. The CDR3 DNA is TGTGCCAGTCCAGAGGGGGTCCCTTTGGAATACAATGAGCAGTTCTTC.

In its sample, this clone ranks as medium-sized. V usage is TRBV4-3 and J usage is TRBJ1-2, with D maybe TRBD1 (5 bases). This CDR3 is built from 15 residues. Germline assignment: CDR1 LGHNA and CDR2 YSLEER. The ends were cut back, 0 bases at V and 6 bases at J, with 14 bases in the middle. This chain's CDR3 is CASSQDQGRVDGYTF. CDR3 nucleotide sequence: TGCGCCAGCAGCCAAGATCAGGGCAGGGTTGATGGCTACACCTTC.

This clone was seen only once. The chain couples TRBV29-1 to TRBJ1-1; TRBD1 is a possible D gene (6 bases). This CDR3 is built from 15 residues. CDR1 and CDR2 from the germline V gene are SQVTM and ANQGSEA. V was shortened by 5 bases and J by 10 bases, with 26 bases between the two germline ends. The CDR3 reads CSVKSPLQGGTRAFF. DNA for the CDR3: TGCAGCGTTAAGTCTCCATTACAGGGAGGGACTAGAGCTTTCTTT.

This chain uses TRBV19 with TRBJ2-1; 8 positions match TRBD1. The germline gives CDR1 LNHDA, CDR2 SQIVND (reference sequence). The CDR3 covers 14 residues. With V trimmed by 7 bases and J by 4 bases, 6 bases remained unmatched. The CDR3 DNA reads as TGTGCCAGTACACGGGGACAGGATTACAATGAGCAGTTCTTC. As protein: CASTRGQDYNEQFF.

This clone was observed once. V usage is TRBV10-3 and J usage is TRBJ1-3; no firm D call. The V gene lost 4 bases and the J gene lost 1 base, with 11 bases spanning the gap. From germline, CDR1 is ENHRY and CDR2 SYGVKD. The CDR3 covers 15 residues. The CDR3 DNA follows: TGTGCCATCAGTGGCGGATCAATATCTGGAAACACCATATATTTT. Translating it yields CAISGGSISGNTIYF.

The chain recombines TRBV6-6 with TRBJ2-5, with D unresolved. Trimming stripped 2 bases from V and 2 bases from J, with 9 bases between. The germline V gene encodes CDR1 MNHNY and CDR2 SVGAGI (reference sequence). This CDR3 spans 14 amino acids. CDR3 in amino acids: CASSYISVQETQYF. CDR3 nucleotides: TGTGCCAGCAGTTACATCAGCGTACAAGAGACCCAGTACTTC.

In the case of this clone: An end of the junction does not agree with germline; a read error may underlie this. CDR3 coding DNA: TGTGCCAGCAGCCCTCACTACGGCTACACCTTC. Translation gives CASSPHYGYTF. This chain connects TRBV5-6 to TRBJ1-2; D unresolved. The CDR3 is made up of 11 amino acids. CDR1 is SGHDT and CDR2 is YYEEEE in the germline V gene. Filled out from reference TRBV5-6 and TRBJ1-2, the complete variable domain reads DAGVTQSPTHLIKTRGQQVTLRCSPKSGHDTVSWYQQALGQGPQFIFQYYEEEERQRGNFPDRFSGHQFPNYSSELNVNALLLGDSALYLCASSPHYGYTFGSGTRLTVV.